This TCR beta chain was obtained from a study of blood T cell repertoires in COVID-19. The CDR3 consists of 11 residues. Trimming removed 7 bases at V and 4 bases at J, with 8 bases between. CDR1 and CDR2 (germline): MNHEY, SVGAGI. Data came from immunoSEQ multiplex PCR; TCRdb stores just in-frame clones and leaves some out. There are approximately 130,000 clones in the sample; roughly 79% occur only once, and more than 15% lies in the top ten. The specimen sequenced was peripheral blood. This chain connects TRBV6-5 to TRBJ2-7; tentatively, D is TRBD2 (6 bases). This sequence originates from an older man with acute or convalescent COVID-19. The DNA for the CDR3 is TGTGCCAGCATGGCGGGGTACGAGCAGTACTTC. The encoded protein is CASMAGYEQYF.